This T cell receptor beta chain emerged from a study of tumor-infiltrating lymphocytes in oesophageal squamous cell carcinoma. TCRdb reprocessed the PCR reads via MiXCR and lists one record per CDR3 protein. The repertoire holds several thousand distinct CDR3 sequences, around 15% seen once, with roughly 21% in the top ten. For this clonotype: The conserved closing phenylalanine or tryptophan is absent in this CDR3, likely reflecting a read error.

The material sequenced was esophageal tumor tissue. The TCR originated in a male donor with esophageal squamous cell carcinoma.

CDR3 bases: TGTGCCAGGAGTTTGGTTACAGCGAAAAACTATGGCTACACCGTC. It encodes CARSLVTAKNYGYTV. The chain joins TRBV12-3 or TRBV12-4 to TRBJ1-2; no definite D call. There are 15 residues in the CDR3.